This T cell receptor beta chain was sequenced for a study of blood T cell repertoires in COVID-19. Participants were aged about 18 to 100 years from 24 US areas. Clinical histories supplied by participants themselves formed the basis of cohort assignment. Shortly before study entry, within 2 weeks, exposed participants had met a COVID-19 case. Sequenced by immunoSEQ multiplex PCR; TCRdb stores in-frame clones only, minus some. The sample shows 270,000 or so clones, about 88% of them seen only once. The sample holds one count of this clone. Germline values: CDR1 LGHDT, CDR2 YNNKEL (reference sequence). Trimming took 1 base from V and 5 from J; bases not matched to a gene: 15. This CDR3 contains 18 residues.

Sequencing was performed on PBMCs or T cells enriched from blood (not recorded which). This chain joins TRBV3-1 (or the pseudogene TRBV3-2) and TRBJ2-5; TRBD2 matches 8 bases. This clonotype originated in a woman aged 50 to 60 who had been exposed to COVID-19. CDR3: CASSQGLGFGGGTETQYF. The CDR3 nucleotides read TGTGCCAGCAGCCAAGGGTTGGGTTTTGGCGGGGGGACTGAGACCCAGTACTTC.